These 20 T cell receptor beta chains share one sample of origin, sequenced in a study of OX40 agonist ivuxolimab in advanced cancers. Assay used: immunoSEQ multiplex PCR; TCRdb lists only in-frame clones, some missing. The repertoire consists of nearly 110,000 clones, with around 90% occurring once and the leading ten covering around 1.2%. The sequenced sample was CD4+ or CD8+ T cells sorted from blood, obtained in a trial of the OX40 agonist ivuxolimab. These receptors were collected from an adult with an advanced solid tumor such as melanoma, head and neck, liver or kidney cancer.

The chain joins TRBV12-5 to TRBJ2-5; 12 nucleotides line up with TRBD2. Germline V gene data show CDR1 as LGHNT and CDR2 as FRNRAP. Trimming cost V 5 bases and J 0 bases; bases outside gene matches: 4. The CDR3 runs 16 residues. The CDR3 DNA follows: TGTGCTAGTGGTCCTGGGACTAGCGGGTACCAAGAGACCCAGTACTTC. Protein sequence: CASGPGTSGYQETQYF. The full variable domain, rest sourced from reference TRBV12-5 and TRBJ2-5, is DARVTQTPRHKVTEMGQEVTMRCQPILGHNTVFWYRQTMMQGLELLAYFRNRAPLDDSGMPKDRFSAEMPDATLATLKIQPSEPRDSAVYFCASGPGTSGYQETQYFGPGTRLLVL.

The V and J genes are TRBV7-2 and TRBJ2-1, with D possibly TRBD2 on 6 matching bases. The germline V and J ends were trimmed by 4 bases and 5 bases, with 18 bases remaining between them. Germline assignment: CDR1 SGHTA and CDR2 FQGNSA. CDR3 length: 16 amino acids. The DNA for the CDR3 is TGTGCCAGCAGCTCCCCGGGGGTAGCCTCGAACAATGAGCAGTTCTTC. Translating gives CASSSPGVASNNEQFF.

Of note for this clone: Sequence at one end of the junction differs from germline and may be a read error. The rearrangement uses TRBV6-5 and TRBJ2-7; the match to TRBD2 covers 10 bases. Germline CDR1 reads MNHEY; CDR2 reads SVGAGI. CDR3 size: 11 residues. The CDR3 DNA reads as TGCACTAGCGGGAACACTTACGAGCAGTACTTC. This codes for CTSGNTYEQYF.

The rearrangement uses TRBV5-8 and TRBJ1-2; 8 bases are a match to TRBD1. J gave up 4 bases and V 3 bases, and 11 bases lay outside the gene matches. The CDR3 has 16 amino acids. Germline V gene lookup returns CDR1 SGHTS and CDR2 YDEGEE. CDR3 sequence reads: CASSSWTGKGTYGYTF. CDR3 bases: TGTGCCAGCAGCTCCTGGACAGGGAAGGGGACCTATGGCTACACCTTC.

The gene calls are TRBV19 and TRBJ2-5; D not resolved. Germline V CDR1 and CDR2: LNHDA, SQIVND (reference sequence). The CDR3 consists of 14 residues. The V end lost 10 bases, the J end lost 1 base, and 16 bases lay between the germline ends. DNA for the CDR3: TGTGCCATCCCGGCGCACCGTCGCCAAGAGACCCAGTACTTC. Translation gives CAIPAHRRQETQYF.

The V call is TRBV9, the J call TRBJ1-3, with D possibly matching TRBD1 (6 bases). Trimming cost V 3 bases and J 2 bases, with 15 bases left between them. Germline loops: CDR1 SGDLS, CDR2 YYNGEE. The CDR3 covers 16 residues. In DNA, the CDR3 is TGTGCCAGCAGCGCCCCACAGGGCAACCCTGGAAACACCATATATTTT. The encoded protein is CASSAPQGNPGNTIYF.

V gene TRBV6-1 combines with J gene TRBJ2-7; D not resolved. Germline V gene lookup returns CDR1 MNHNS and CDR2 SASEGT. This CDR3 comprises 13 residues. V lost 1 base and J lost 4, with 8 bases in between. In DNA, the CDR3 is TGTGCCAGCAGTGAAGTTCGTAGATACGAGCAGTACTTC. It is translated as CASSEVRRYEQYF.

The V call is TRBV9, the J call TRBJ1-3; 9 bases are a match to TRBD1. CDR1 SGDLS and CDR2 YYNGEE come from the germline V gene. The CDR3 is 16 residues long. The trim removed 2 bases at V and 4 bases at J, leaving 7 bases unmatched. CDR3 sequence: CASSVTTGGAGNTIYF. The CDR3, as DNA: TGTGCCAGCAGCGTGACAACAGGGGGCGCGGGAAACACCATATATTTT. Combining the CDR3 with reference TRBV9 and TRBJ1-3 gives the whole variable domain DSGVTQTPKHLITATGQRVTLRCSPRSGDLSVYWYQQSLDQGLQFLIQYYNGEERAKGNILERFSAQQFPDLHSELNLSSLELGDSALYFCASSVTTGGAGNTIYFGEGSWLTVV.

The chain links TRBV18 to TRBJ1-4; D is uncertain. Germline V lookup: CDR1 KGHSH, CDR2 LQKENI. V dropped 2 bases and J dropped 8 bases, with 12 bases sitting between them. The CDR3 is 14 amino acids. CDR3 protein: CASSPNSNKEKLFF. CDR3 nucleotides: TGTGCCAGCTCACCAAACAGCAATAAAGAAAAACTGTTTTTT.

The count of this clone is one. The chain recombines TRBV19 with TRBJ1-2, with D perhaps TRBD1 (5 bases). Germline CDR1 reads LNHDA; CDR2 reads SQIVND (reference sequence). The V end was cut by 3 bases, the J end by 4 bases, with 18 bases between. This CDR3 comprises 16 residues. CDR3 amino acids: CASSISRTGGIYGYTF. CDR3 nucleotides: TGTGCCAGTAGTATTTCACGCACAGGTGGAATCTATGGCTACACCTTC.

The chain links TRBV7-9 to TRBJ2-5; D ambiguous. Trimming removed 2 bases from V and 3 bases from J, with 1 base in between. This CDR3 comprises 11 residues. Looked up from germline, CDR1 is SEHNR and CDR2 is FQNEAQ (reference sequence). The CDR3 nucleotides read TGTGCCAGCAGCTTAAAAGAGACCCAGTACTTC. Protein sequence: CASSLKETQYF.

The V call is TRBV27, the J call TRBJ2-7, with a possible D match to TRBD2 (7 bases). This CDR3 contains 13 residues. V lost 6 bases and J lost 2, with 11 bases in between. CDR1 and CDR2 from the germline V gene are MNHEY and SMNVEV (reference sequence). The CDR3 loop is CASSVGGPYEQYF. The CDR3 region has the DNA TGTGCCAGCAGCGTGGGGGGGCCCTACGAGCAGTACTTC.

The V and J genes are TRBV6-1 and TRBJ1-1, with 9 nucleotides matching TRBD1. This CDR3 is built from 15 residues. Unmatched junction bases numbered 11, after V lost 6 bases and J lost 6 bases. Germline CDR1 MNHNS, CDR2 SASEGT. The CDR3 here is CASSVGQGNFAEAFF. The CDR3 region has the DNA TGTGCCAGCAGCGTTGGACAGGGGAATTTCGCTGAAGCTTTCTTT.

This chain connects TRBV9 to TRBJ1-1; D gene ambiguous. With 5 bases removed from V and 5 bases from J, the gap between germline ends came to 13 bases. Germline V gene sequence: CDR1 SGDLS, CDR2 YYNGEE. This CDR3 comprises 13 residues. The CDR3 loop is CASRGEPGTEAFF. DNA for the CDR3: TGTGCCAGCAGGGGTGAACCTGGGACTGAAGCTTTCTTT.

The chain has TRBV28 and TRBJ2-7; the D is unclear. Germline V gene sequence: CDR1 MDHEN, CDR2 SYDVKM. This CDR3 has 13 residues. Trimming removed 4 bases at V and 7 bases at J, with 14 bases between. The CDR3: CASSWGALGEQYF. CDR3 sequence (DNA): TGTGCCAGCAGTTGGGGTGCTCTCGGAGAGCAGTACTTC.

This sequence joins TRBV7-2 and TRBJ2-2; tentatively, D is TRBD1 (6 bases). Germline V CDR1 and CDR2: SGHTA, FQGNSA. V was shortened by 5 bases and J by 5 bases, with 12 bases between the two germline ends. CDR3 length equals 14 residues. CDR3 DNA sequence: TGTGCCAGCAGCGTTTCAGGGGCGACCGGGGAGCTGTTTTTT. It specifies CASSVSGATGELFF.

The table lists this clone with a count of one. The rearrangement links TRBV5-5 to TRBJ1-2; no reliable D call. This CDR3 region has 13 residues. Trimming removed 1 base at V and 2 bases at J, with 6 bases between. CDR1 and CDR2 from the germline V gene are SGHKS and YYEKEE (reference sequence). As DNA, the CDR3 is TGTGCCAGCAGCTTGACTGAAAACTATGGCTACACCTTC. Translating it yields CASSLTENYGYTF.

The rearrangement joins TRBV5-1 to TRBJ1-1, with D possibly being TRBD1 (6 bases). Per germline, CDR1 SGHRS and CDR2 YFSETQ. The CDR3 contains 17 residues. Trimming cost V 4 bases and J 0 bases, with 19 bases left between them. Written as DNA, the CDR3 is TGCGCCAGCAGCCACACTGGACAGCCTCTATTGAACACTGAAGCTTTCTTT. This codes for CASSHTGQPLLNTEAFF. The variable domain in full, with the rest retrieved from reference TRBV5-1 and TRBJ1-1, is KAGVTQTPRYLIKTRGQQVTLSCSPISGHRSVSWYQQTPGQGLQFLFEYFSETQRNKGNFPGRFSGRQFSNSRSEMNVSTLELGDSALYLCASSHTGQPLLNTEAFFGQGTRLTVV.

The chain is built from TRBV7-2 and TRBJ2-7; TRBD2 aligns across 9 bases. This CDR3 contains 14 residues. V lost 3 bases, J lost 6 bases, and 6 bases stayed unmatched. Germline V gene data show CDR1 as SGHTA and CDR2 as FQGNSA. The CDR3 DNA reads TGTGCCAGCAGCTTTTCTAGCGGGGAGGGCGAGCAGTACTTC. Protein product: CASSFSSGEGEQYF.

CDR3 sequence (DNA): TGTGCCAGCAGCACGCGGACCATACGGGGGGCCAACGTCCTGACTTTC. It codes for CASSTRTIRGANVLTF. The V gene is TRBV7-2, the J gene TRBJ2-6; D gene unclear. The germline CDR1 and CDR2 sequences are SGHTA and FQGNSA. The CDR3 extends over 16 amino acids. Deletions cut 5 bases from V and 4 bases from J, with 15 bases between.